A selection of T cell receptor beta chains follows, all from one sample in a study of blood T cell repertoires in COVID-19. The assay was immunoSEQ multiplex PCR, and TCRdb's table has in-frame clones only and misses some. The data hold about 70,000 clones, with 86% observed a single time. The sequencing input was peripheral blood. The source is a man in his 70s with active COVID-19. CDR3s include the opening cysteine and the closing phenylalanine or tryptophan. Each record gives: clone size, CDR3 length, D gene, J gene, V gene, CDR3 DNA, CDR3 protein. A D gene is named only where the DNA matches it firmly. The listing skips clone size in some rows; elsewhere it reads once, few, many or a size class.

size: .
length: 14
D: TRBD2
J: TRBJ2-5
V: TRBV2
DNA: TGTGCCAGCAGTCAACTGCGGGAGGGGGAGACCCAGTACTTC
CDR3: CASSQLREGETQYF

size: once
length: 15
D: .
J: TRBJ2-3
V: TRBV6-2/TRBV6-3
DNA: TGTGCCAGCAGTTACGGGGGCGCGGGCACAGATACGCAGTATTTT
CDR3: CASSYGGAGTDTQYF

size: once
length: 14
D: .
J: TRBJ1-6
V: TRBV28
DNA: TGTGCCAGCAGTTTGCCTCCCCGGGGGGGACTCCTCCACTTT
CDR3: CASSLPPRGGLLHF

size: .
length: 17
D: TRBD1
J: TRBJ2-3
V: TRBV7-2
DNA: TGTGCCAGCAGCACCCGGACAGGGAGTATGGGCACAGATACGCAGTATTTT
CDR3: CASSTRTGSMGTDTQYF

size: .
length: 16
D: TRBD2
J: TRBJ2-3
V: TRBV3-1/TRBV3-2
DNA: TGTGCCAGCAGCCAAGTGGGAGCGGGAGTGCGGGATACGCAGTATTTT
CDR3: CASSQVGAGVRDTQYF

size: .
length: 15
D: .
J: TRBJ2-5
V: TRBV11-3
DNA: TGTGCCAGCAGCCCCCGGAGAGGCCTCCAAGAGACCCAGTACTTC
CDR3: CASSPRRGLQETQYF

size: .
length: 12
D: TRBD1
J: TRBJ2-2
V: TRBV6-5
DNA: TGTGTCAGCGAGGGGGCCCTAGGGGAGCTGTTTTTT
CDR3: CVSEGALGELFF

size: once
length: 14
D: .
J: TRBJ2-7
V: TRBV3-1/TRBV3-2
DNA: TGTGCCAGCAGCCGCCGGGGGTCCCTGGGGGAGCAGTACTTC
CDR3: CASSRRGSLGEQYF

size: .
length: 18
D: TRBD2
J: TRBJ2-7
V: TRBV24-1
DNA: TGTGCCACCCAAGACGGACGACTAGCGGGAGGATCGTCCTTCGAGCAGTACTTC
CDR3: CATQDGRLAGGSSFEQYF

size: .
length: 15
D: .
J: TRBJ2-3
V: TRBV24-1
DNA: TGTGCCACCAGTGACCCCGGGTCCCACACAGATACGCAGTATTTT
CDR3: CATSDPGSHTDTQYF

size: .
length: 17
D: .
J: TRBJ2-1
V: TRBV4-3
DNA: TGCGCCAGCAGCCAATCCCGCGGCCTCAGCTCCTACAATGAGCAGTTCTTC
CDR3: CASSQSRGLSSYNEQFF

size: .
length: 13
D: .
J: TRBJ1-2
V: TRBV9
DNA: TGTGCCAGCAGCGTAGGAGGTATCTATGGCTACACCTTC
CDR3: CASSVGGIYGYTF

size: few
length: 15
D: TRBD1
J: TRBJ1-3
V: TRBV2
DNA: TGTGCCAGCAGCGGGGACAGTTACTCTGGAAACACCATATATTTT
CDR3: CASSGDSYSGNTIYF

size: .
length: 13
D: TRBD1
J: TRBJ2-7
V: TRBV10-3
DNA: TGTGCCATCAGTCCAAACGACAGGGGAGAGCAGTACTTC
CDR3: CAISPNDRGEQYF

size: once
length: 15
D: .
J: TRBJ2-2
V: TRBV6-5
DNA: TGTGCCAGCAGTTACCCCCCAGGGGCGGGCGGGGAGCTGTTTTTT
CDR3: CASSYPPGAGGELFF

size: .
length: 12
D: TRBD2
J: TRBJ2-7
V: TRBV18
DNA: TGTGCCAGCTCCGGACTAGCCTACGAGCAGTACTTC
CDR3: CASSGLAYEQYF

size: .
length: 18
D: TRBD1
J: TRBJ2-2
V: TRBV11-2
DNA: TGTGCCAGCAGCCCAAGCCCCAGACAGGGTTCTGTCACCGGGGAGCTGTTTTTT
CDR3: CASSPSPRQGSVTGELFF

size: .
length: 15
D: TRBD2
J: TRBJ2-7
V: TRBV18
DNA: TGTGCCAGCTCACCCGCGACTAGCGGGACCTACGAGCAGTACTTC
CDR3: CASSPATSGTYEQYF

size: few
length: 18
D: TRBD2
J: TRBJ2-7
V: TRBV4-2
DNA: TGTGCCAGCAGCCAAGGAACCACGGGACTAGTGTGGCCCTACGAGCAGTACTTC
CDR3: CASSQGTTGLVWPYEQYF

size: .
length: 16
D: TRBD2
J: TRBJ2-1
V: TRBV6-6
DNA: TGTGCCAGCAGTTACTCTGGGCTAGCGGGACGGGATGAGCAGTTCTTC
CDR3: CASSYSGLAGRDEQFF

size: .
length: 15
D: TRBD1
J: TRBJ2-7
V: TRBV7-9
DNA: TGTGCCAGCAGAGAAGCCGGGACAGGGACCCACGAGCAGTACTTC
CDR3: CASREAGTGTHEQYF

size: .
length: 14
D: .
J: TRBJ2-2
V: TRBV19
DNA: TGTGCCAGTAGACAGGGATGGGGCACCGGGGAGCTGTTTTTT
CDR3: CASRQGWGTGELFF

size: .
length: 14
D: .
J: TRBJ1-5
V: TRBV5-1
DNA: TGCGCCAGCAGCTTGGAGGCGGGCAATCAGCCCCAGCATTTT
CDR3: CASSLEAGNQPQHF

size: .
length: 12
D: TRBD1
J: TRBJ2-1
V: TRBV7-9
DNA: TGTGCCAGCAGCCGAGAGGACAGGGGCGTCTTCTTC
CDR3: CASSREDRGVFF